The clone carrying this T cell receptor beta chain was seen a handful of times. The germline V gene encodes CDR1 MNHEY and CDR2 SMNVEV (reference sequence). The V gene lost 0 bases and the J gene lost 2 bases, with 11 bases spanning the gap. This CDR3 is built from 15 residues. The data were obtained in a study of blood T cell repertoires in COVID-19. Only in-frame clones appear in the TCRdb table, and some are missing; sequencing was by immunoSEQ multiplex PCR. The repertoire holds 250,000 to 350,000 clones, with 88% as singletons. This TCR derives from a woman aged 55-69 years in a cohort exposed to, infected with or recovered from COVID-19 (not recorded which). Input material: PBMCs or T cells enriched from blood (not recorded which). The chain recombines TRBV27 with TRBJ2-7; TRBD2 is a possible D gene (5 bases). The CDR3 sequence: CASSLSLRGTYEQYF. CDR3 DNA sequence: TGTGCCAGCAGTTTATCGCTCCGGGGAACCTACGAGCAGTACTTC.